These T cell receptor beta chains were read from a single sample in a study of radiation and T cells in renal cell carcinoma. TCRdb's copy holds only in-frame clones and misses some; the assay was immunoSEQ multiplex PCR. The sample lists tens of thousands of clones, around 83% occurring once. Sequencing used blood, obtained from a patient whose treatment included radiotherapy and nephrectomy. The receptors shown here come from a woman in her seventies with renal cell carcinoma. CDR3s include the opening cysteine and the closing phenylalanine or tryptophan. The order of the fields is D gene, clone size, J gene, V gene, CDR3 protein, CDR3 DNA. The D gene is left open where the match is weak. Expanded clones get a size class; other rows say once, few or many, or leave the size out.

NA | NA | TRBJ2-3 | TRBV5-6 | CASSLGSTDTQYF | TGTGCCAGCAGCTTAGGAAGCACAGATACGCAGTATTTT
NA | NA | TRBJ1-1 | TRBV2 | CASREQNLGNTEAFF | TGTGCCAGCAGGGAACAGAACCTAGGTAACACTGAAGCTTTCTTT
NA | NA | TRBJ2-3 | TRBV9 | CASSVAGADTQYF | TGTGCCAGCAGCGTAGCAGGGGCAGATACGCAGTATTTT
NA | NA | TRBJ1-2 | TRBV20-1 | CSARDYGYTF | TGCAGTGCTAGAGATTATGGCTACACCTTC
NA | once | TRBJ2-2 | TRBV5-1 | CASSFSGQNTGELFF | TGCGCCAGCAGCTTTAGCGGCCAGAACACCGGGGAGCTGTTTTTT
NA | NA | TRBJ2-7 | TRBV19 | CASSMGRLPYEQYF | TGTGCCAGTAGTATGGGAAGGCTCCCCTACGAGCAGTACTTC
NA | NA | TRBJ1-1 | TRBV21-1 | CASSKGETETMNTEAFF | TGTGCCAGCAGCAAAGGGGAGACAGAAACAATGAACACTGAAGCTTTCTTT
TRBD2 | NA | TRBJ2-1 | TRBV5-5 | CASSLASGRSGEQFF | TGTGCCAGCAGCTTGGCTAGCGGGAGGTCCGGTGAGCAGTTCTTC
NA | NA | TRBJ2-7 | TRBV4-3 | CASSQGGSYEQYF | TGCGCCAGCAGCCAAGGTGGATCCTACGAGCAGTACTTC
TRBD2 | NA | TRBJ2-7 | TRBV29-1 | CSVEMTSGFGEQYF | TGCAGCGTTGAAATGACTAGCGGGTTCGGGGAGCAGTACTTC
TRBD1 | NA | TRBJ1-2 | TRBV9 | CASSYGQGRYGYTF | TGTGCCAGCAGCTACGGACAGGGGAGATATGGCTACACCTTC
NA | NA | TRBJ1-5 | TRBV19 | CASSITGTSNQPQHF | TGTGCCAGTAGTATAACCGGGACAAGCAATCAGCCCCAGCATTTT
TRBD2 | NA | TRBJ2-7 | TRBV4-3 | CASTLQRGGLHEQYF | TGCGCCAGCACCCTCCAGCGGGGAGGGCTCCACGAGCAGTACTTC
TRBD2 | NA | TRBJ2-3 | TRBV5-1 | CASGPGLATDTQYF | TGCGCCAGCGGCCCGGGACTAGCCACAGATACGCAGTATTTT
NA | few | TRBJ1-6 | TRBV2 | CASRKGEDNSPLHF | TGTGCCAGCAGAAAGGGAGAGGATAATTCACCCCTCCACTTT
TRBD2 | NA | TRBJ2-7 | TRBV30 | CAWSGLAGYEQYF | TGTGCCTGGAGCGGACTAGCGGGATACGAGCAGTACTTC
NA | NA | TRBJ2-1 | TRBV7-2 | CASSFGTSLYEQFF | TGTGCCAGCAGCTTCGGGACTTCCCTCTATGAGCAGTTCTTC
TRBD2 | NA | TRBJ2-5 | TRBV5-1 | CASSLASGGAGETQYF | TGCGCCAGCAGCTTGGCGAGCGGGGGGGCCGGGGAGACCCAGTACTTC
NA | NA | TRBJ1-2 | TRBV19 | CASSLTGLSGYTF | TGTGCCAGTAGTCTCACGGGGCTCTCCGGCTACACCTTC
NA | NA | TRBJ1-2 | TRBV5-6 | CASSLSRTVYGYTF | TGTGCCAGCAGCCTCTCCAGGACAGTCTATGGCTACACCTTC
NA | once | TRBJ1-2 | TRBV2 | CASSEEGRGNYGYTF | TGTGCCAGCAGTGAGGAGGGCCGGGGGAACTATGGCTACACCTTC
TRBD1 | NA | TRBJ1-1 | TRBV30 | CAWSTTGGSTEAFF | TGTGCCTGGAGTACGACAGGGGGATCCACTGAAGCTTTCTTT
NA | NA | TRBJ1-3 | TRBV7-9 | CASSYRRDGSGNTIYF | TGTGCCAGCAGTTACCGCAGGGATGGCTCTGGAAACACCATATATTTT
TRBD2 | NA | TRBJ2-3 | TRBV7-9 | CASSLGLAGATDTQYF | TGTGCCAGCAGCTTAGGACTAGCGGGGGCCACAGATACGCAGTATTTT
TRBD1 | NA | TRBJ1-1 | TRBV5-1 | CASSFGTANTEAFF | TGCGCCAGCAGCTTCGGGACAGCGAACACTGAAGCTTTCTTT
NA | once | TRBJ1-5 | TRBV6-6 | CASRRGLINQPQHF | TGTGCCAGCAGGCGGGGATTGATTAATCAGCCCCAGCATTTT
NA | NA | TRBJ2-3 | TRBV9 | CASTAGPTSTDTQYF | TGTGCCAGCACCGCCGGGCCTACTAGCACAGATACGCAGTATTTT
TRBD2 | NA | TRBJ2-7 | TRBV5-6 | CASSRGEYEQYF | TGTGCCAGCAGCCGGGGGGAGTACGAGCAGTACTTC
NA | NA | TRBJ2-3 | TRBV7-9 | CASSFGTSTDTQYF | TGTGCCAGCAGCTTTGGGACTAGCACAGATACGCAGTATTTT
NA | NA | TRBJ1-2 | TRBV7-2 | CASSLASNYGYTF | TGTGCCAGCAGCTTAGCTTCTAACTATGGCTACACCTTC
NA | NA | TRBJ2-2 | TRBV11-2 | CASSLGVGAGNTGELFF | TGTGCCAGCAGCTTAGGGGTGGGCGCGGGGAACACCGGGGAGCTGTTTTTT
TRBD1 | NA | TRBJ1-1 | TRBV19 | CASSIGTGTEAFF | TGTGCCAGTAGTATAGGGACAGGCACTGAAGCTTTCTTT
TRBD2 | NA | TRBJ2-3 | TRBV6-6 | CASSLPTSGNTDTQYF | TGTGCCAGCAGTCTTCCAACTAGCGGAAACACAGATACGCAGTATTTT
NA | NA | TRBJ2-2 | TRBV7-3 | CASSLEIGELFF | TGTGCCAGCAGCTTAGAAATAGGGGAGCTGTTTTTT
TRBD1 | few | TRBJ1-5 | TRBV6-6 | CASSYPRQGYQPQHF | TGTGCCAGCAGTTACCCCCGACAGGGCTATCAGCCCCAGCATTTT
TRBD2 | NA | TRBJ2-7 | TRBV7-6 | CASSFGGGNAYEQYF | TGTGCCAGCAGCTTCGGCGGGGGTAACGCCTACGAGCAGTACTTC
NA | NA | TRBJ2-7 | TRBV7-2 | CASSLGRGPYEQYF | TGTGCCAGCAGCTTAGGTCGGGGGCCCTACGAGCAGTACTTC
NA | NA | TRBJ2-5 | TRBV4-2 | CASSQAGEGVGETQYF | TGTGCCAGCAGCCAAGCTGGAGAGGGAGTGGGAGAGACCCAGTACTTC
NA | NA | TRBJ2-7 | TRBV5-1 | CASSLELGTESYEQYF | TGCGCCAGCAGCTTGGAGCTCGGGACGGAATCCTACGAGCAGTACTTC
TRBD2 | NA | TRBJ2-2 | TRBV5-6 | CASRPGGLAGFGELFF | TGTGCCAGCAGGCCCGGGGGACTAGCGGGGTTCGGGGAGCTGTTTTTT
TRBD1 | NA | TRBJ1-5 | TRBV6-1 | CASSGTGDQPQHF | TGTGCCAGCAGTGGGACAGGGGATCAGCCCCAGCATTTT
NA | NA | TRBJ1-1 | TRBV19 | CASARETVSGTEAFF | TGTGCCAGTGCCCGGGAGACAGTTAGTGGCACTGAAGCTTTCTTT
TRBD1 | NA | TRBJ1-1 | TRBV27 | CASSLLQGPKAEAFF | TGTGCCAGCAGCTTACTACAGGGGCCCAAGGCTGAAGCTTTCTTT
NA | NA | TRBJ1-5 | TRBV10-3 | CAPRARDNQPQHF | TGTGCCCCACGGGCGCGAGACAATCAGCCCCAGCATTTT
TRBD2 | NA | TRBJ2-6 | TRBV27 | CASSFSGASLSGANVLTF | TGTGCCAGCAGTTTTAGCGGGGCCTCCCTCTCTGGGGCCAACGTCCTGACTTTC
NA | NA | TRBJ1-1 | TRBV19 | CASRAGFGTEAFF | TGTGCCAGTAGGGCAGGATTTGGCACTGAAGCTTTCTTT
TRBD2 | NA | TRBJ2-3 | TRBV7-2 | CASSLQASGSTSTDTQYF | TGTGCCAGCAGCTTACAGGCTAGCGGGAGTACCAGCACAGATACGCAGTATTTT
NA | NA | TRBJ2-2 | TRBV5-1 | CASSLGPRSSGELFF | TGCGCCAGCAGCTTGGGACCTAGGAGTTCCGGGGAGCTGTTTTTT
NA | NA | TRBJ2-1 | TRBV7-8 | CASSSRPGGSLSYEQFF | TGTGCCAGCAGCTCACGCCCTGGGGGGAGTTTGAGCTATGAGCAGTTCTTC